The source of this TCR beta chain is a study of identifying expanded T cells in peripheral blood. J lost 5 bases, V lost 6 bases, and 7 bases had no gene match. CDR1 and CDR2 from the germline V gene are SGHDN and FVKESK. This CDR3 spans 15 amino acids. The sample holds one count of this clone. Some clones are missing from TCRdb's copy, which holds only in-frame ones; the method was immunoSEQ multiplex PCR. The sample consists of 120,000 or so clones, 84% of them appearing once. During the collection period, no donor immune events like infections were recorded. The rearrangement joins TRBV14 to TRBJ2-3, with TRBD2 identical over 11 bases. This clonotype was obtained from a person between 18 and 75 years old in good health. Sequenced sample: blood. The CDR3 region is CASRRTLAGGDTQYF. The CDR3 nucleotides read TGTGCCAGCAGACGTACTCTAGCGGGGGGAGATACGCAGTATTTT.